This T cell receptor (beta chain) was recovered during a study of blood T cell repertoires in COVID-19. Profiling relied on immunoSEQ multiplex PCR, and the TCRdb table lists in-frame clones only, not all of them. The table shows a few hundred thousand clones, with more than 75% occurring only once. This clone was seen more than once but under ten times. The sample comprised PBMCs or T cells enriched from blood (not recorded which). The sequence was obtained from a woman between 35 and 50 years old who had recovered from COVID-19.

This chain's CDR3 is CASSYRGGNTEAFF. The CDR3 DNA follows: TGTGCCAGCAGTTATCGAGGCGGGAACACTGAAGCTTTCTTT. V usage is TRBV6-5 and J usage is TRBJ1-1; no reliable D call. In germline, CDR1 is MNHEY, CDR2 SVGAGI. V was pared by 3 bases and J by 1 base, with 9 bases between. The CDR3 is 14 amino acids.